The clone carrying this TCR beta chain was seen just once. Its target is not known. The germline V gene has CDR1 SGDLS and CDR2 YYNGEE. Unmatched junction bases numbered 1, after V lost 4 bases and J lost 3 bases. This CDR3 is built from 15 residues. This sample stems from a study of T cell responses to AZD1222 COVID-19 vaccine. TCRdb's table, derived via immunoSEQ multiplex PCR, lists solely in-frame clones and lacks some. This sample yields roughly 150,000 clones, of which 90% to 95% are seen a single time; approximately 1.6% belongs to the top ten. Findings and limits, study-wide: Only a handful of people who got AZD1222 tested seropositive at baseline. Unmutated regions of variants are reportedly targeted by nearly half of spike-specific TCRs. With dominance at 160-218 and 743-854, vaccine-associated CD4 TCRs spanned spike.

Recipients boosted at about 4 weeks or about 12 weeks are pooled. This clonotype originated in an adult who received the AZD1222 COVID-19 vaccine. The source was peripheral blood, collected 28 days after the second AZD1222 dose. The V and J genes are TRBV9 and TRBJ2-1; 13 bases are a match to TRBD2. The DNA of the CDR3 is TGTGCCAGCAGCCGACTAGCGGGGGGCTACAATGAGCAGTTCTTC. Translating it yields CASSRLAGGYNEQFF. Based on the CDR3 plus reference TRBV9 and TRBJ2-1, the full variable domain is DSGVTQTPKHLITATGQRVTLRCSPRSGDLSVYWYQQSLDQGLQFLIQYYNGEERAKGNILERFSAQQFPDLHSELNLSSLELGDSALYFCASSRLAGGYNEQFFGPGTRLTVL.